These 3 T cell receptor beta chains came from one sample sequenced in a study of blood T cell repertoires in COVID-19. Clones were sequenced by immunoSEQ multiplex PCR, and TCRdb holds only the in-frame ones, with some missing. The sample records roughly 280,000 clones, 75% to 90% being singletons. The sample comprised PBMCs or T cells enriched from blood (not recorded which). The receptor source for this set is a woman in her late teens or twenties who had recovered from COVID-19.

This clone was seen once. The V call is TRBV6-5, the J call TRBJ1-1; 9 bases fit TRBD1. Germline trimming cut 6 bases from V and 5 bases from J; bases unmatched to any gene: 7. CDR1 and CDR2 (germline): MNHEY, SVGAGI. The CDR3 is 14 residues long. CDR3 in amino acids: CASRRGQGGTEAFF. DNA of the CDR3: TGTGCCAGCAGGCGGGGACAGGGAGGAACTGAAGCTTTCTTT.

CDR3 DNA: TGTGCTAGTGGTTTGGTAGCCGGGAATGAGCAGTTCTTC. It is translated as CASGLVAGNEQFF. The rearrangement uses TRBV12-5 and TRBJ2-1, with D uncertain. Germline-derived CDR1 and CDR2 are LGHNT and FRNRAP. V was trimmed by 0 bases and J by 7 bases, leaving 7 bases between them. CDR3 size: 13 residues.

This chain uses TRBV9 with TRBJ1-3; D is uncertain. CDR1 and CDR2 (germline): SGDLS, YYNGEE. Trimming pared 6 bases from V and 0 bases from J, leaving 13 bases between. The CDR3 sequence is 15 residues long. The CDR3 DNA sequence: TGTGCCAGCACGATCGGAGGGAACTCTGGAAACACCATATATTTT. Its translation is CASTIGGNSGNTIYF.